This T cell receptor beta chain stems from a study of blood T cell repertoires in COVID-19 (dated by TCRdb to the early 2020s). Looking at the study overall: Collaborator samples came from the United States, Italy and Spain and covered acute and convalescent phases of COVID-19. The material from the prospective study consisted of cDNA or gDNA derived from T cells, B-cell-depleted T cells, or PBMCs. Deeply sampled blood TCRbeta repertoires from subjects exposed to, actively infected with, or recovered from COVID-19 were included in the dataset. The repertoires were made available in a free public database intended to serve as a resource for research on the immune response to SARS-CoV-2. Samples came from the ongoing ImmuneRACE study (first 160 participants) plus 1,254 subjects from 6 global collaborators. A de-identified subject ID, COVID-19 status, age in years and sex were almost always included in the sample metadata. Where available, HLA class I and class II types were obtained from metadata supplied by the sample provider rather than from assay-based typing. Findings and caveats that apply to the study as a whole: Clinical and demographic metadata were provided uncurated, with the amount varying by source and participant.

The immunoSEQ Assay, a bias-controlled multiplex PCR, was used to amplify TCRbeta CDR3 regions from genomic DNA. In the source study's methods: The number of nucleated cells in each sample was estimated from the amplification of reference gene primers within the assay. To quantify the absolute abundance of each unique TCRbeta CDR3 rearrangement, sequence reads were collapsed and filtered. For each sample, productive Simpson clonality was calculated by taking the square root of Simpson's diversity index across productive rearrangements. Drawn from immuneACCESS, this table holds only the in-frame rearrangements with V and J called that TCRdb kept. Clones are partly lost; checked studies trace under half to an unresolved V gene and leave the rest unexplained. That table furnishes V, J and clone size, whereas the DNA furnished D and trimming. The sample table lists about 200,000 clones, 70% to 90% of them with a count of one. Clones ranked in the top ten supply approximately 5.6% of the sample.

In the case of this clone: Its antigen target is currently unknown. No per-base quality is available; no much larger clone lies one base away.

A second Seattle source provided samples from volunteer blood donors who had recovered from COVID-19. Whole blood was collected in K2EDTA tubes by collaborating institutions according to the institutions' own protocols. Collaborator samples were shipped for TCRbeta analysis as frozen whole blood, isolated PBMCs, or DNA extracted from either sample type. Sequences MDHEN (CDR1) and SYDVKM (CDR2) are obtained from the germline V gene. V and J are truncated by 2 bases and 1 base respectively, leaving an intervening sequence of 11 bases. The CDR3 contains 16 residues, cysteine and phenylalanine counted. The entry retains the CDR3 DNA only, 48 bases that are in frame from base 1.

The sequence derives from a woman aged 40 to 50 who had recovered from COVID-19. The sequence is built from TRBV28 and TRBJ1-4; a confident D gene designation cannot be given. Sequencing was done on a sample of peripheral blood. The nucleotide sequence is given as TGTGCCAGCAGTTTACCCCAATTCGGAACTAATGAAAAACTGTTTTTT. Its protein is CASSLPQFGTNEKLFF.